Below, 17 T cell receptor beta chains from the same sample are listed, as sequenced in a study of siplizumab effects on memory and regulatory T cells. Only in-frame clones appear in the TCRdb table, and some are missing; sequencing was by immunoSEQ multiplex PCR. The sample includes 20,000 or so clones, about 45% of them seen just once. Researchers cocultured the mixed lymphocyte reaction cells at 37°C for less than 7 days. These TCRs' antigens remain unknown. Sequenced sample: CFSE-low (dividing) CD4+ T cells sorted from an allogeneic mixed lymphocyte reaction. The receptors shown here come from a human donor in good health; the cells came from an allogeneic mixed lymphocyte reaction. Some clones in this sample may be carry-over from other donors' samples.

This sequence joins TRBV7-9 and TRBJ2-3; 10 bases line up with TRBD2. J gave up 5 bases and V 4 bases, and 3 bases lay outside the gene matches. The length of the CDR3 is 14 residues. Germline V gives CDR1 SEHNR, CDR2 FQNEAQ (reference sequence). The CDR3 DNA reads as TGTGCCAGCAGCTCAGGACTAGCGGTAGATACGCAGTATTTT. Protein: CASSSGLAVDTQYF.

The chain carries TRBV5-6 and TRBJ2-7; TRBD2 agrees at 10 bases. The germline gives CDR1 SGHDT, CDR2 YYEEEE. After removal of 4 bases from V and 9 bases from J, the junction contained 13 bases not matched to a gene. The CDR3 contains 15 residues. The chain's CDR3 is CASSDRLAGANGQYF. DNA of the CDR3: TGTGCCAGCAGCGACCGGCTAGCGGGAGCGAATGGGCAGTACTTC.

The gene calls are TRBV10-3 and TRBJ2-7, with D tentatively TRBD1 (6 bases). Germline assignment: CDR1 ENHRY and CDR2 SYGVKD. The CDR3 is 12 amino acids. V was clipped by 11 bases and J by 1 base, with 12 bases between them. The CDR3 spells CASRGLSYEQYF. The CDR3 nucleotides are TGTGCCTCCAGGGGTCTATCCTACGAGCAGTACTTC.

V usage is TRBV5-1 and J usage is TRBJ2-1, with 9 bases matching TRBD2. Germline CDR1 SGHRS, CDR2 YFSETQ. The CDR3 sequence is 15 residues long. The trim removed 5 bases at V and 6 bases at J, leaving 9 bases unmatched. CDR3 loop: CASRGFAGGANEQFF. In DNA, the CDR3 is TGCGCCAGCAGGGGTTTCGCGGGAGGGGCCAATGAGCAGTTCTTC.

This chain uses TRBV6-6 with TRBJ2-6; TRBD2 is a possible D gene (6 bases). The germline CDR1 and CDR2 sequences are MNHNY and SVGAGI (reference sequence). V was shortened by 0 bases and J by 4 bases, with 10 bases between the two germline ends. The CDR3 extends over 16 amino acids. Here the CDR3 DNA reads TGTGCCAGCAGTTACTCGGGGGGAACCGGGGCCAACGTCCTGACTTTC. Its protein is CASSYSGGTGANVLTF.

This clone was seen at least ten times. This chain links TRBV29-1 with TRBJ1-6; possibly TRBD1 for D (5 bases). V lost 7 bases and J 9 bases, leaving 10 bases between the germline ends. The germline gives CDR1 SQVTM, CDR2 ANQGSEA. The CDR3 has 11 residues. The DNA of the CDR3 is TGCAGCGAGGCAGGGAGTTCACCCCTCCACTTT. Its protein is CSEAGSSPLHF.

By frequency in the sample, this clone is medium-sized. The chain links TRBV13 to TRBJ1-2; tentative D call: TRBD1 (5 bases). Trimming pared 3 bases from V and 8 bases from J, leaving 13 bases between. This CDR3 spans 13 amino acids. CDR1 PRHDT and CDR2 FYEKMQ come from the germline V gene (reference sequence). The CDR3 nucleotides are TGTGCCAGCAGCTTTACGGGGCGTGTCGGCTACACCTTC. Translating gives CASSFTGRVGYTF.

The J gene is TRBJ2-3, the V gene TRBV5-1; TRBD2 might be the D (6 bases). There are 15 residues in the CDR3. Trimming cost V 4 bases and J 2 bases, with 14 bases left between them. CDR1 is SGHRS, CDR2 YFSETQ, per germline. CDR3 DNA: TGCGCCAGCAGCCTCCCGGGACTCTACACAGATACGCAGTATTTT. Protein: CASSLPGLYTDTQYF.

The chain employs TRBV19 and TRBJ1-6, with 9 bases identical to TRBD1. The junction had 5 bases not matched to a gene; V was cut back by 6 bases and J by 8 bases. Germline V lookup: CDR1 LNHDA, CDR2 SQIVND (reference sequence). The CDR3 contains 14 residues. CDR3 sequence: CASSPGTGYSPLHF. In DNA form, the CDR3 reads TGTGCCAGTAGCCCCGGGACAGGGTATTCACCCCTCCACTTT. The complete variable domain, with remaining parts taken from reference TRBV19 and TRBJ1-6, reads DGGITQSPKYLFRKEGQNVTLSCEQNLNHDAMYWYRQDPGQGLRLIYYSQIVNDFQKGDIAEGYSVSREKKESFPLTVTSAQKNPTAFYLCASSPGTGYSPLHFGNGTRLTVT.

This clone was observed a handful of times. The chain has TRBV18 and TRBJ1-1; possibly TRBD1 for D (5 bases). This CDR3 has 14 amino acids. Per germline, CDR1 KGHSH and CDR2 LQKENI. Trimming left V 6 bases short and J 3 bases short, with 14 bases between. The CDR3 protein is CASSVRRDYTEAFF. DNA of the CDR3: TGTGCCAGCTCGGTTCGTAGGGACTACACTGAAGCTTTCTTT.

The chain combines TRBV5-6 with TRBJ1-2; TRBD1 agrees at 7 bases. After removal of 5 bases from V and 5 bases from J, the junction contained 9 bases not matched to a gene. Germline CDR1 reads SGHDT; CDR2 reads YYEEEE. The length of the CDR3 is 14 residues. The CDR3 DNA follows: TGTGCCAGCAGTCGGGACAGATCCAATTATGGCTACACCTTC. It encodes CASSRDRSNYGYTF.

V is TRBV5-4 and J is TRBJ1-1; TRBD1 is a possible D gene (6 bases). V lost 2 bases to trimming and J lost 0 bases, with 8 bases between them. The CDR3 is made up of 14 amino acids. Per germline, CDR1 SGHNT and CDR2 YYREEE (reference sequence). This CDR3 reads CASSFGGMNTEAFF. CDR3 nucleotides: TGTGCCAGCAGCTTCGGGGGCATGAACACTGAAGCTTTCTTT.

This clone occurred a few times. Germline is not matched at one junction end, which may reflect a read error. Distinct nucleotide sequences in the sample also encode this CDR3. This rearrangement joins TRBV18 to TRBJ2-7; D may match TRBD1 or TRBD2 (5 bases each). Per germline, CDR1 KGHSH and CDR2 LQKENI. The CDR3 is 19 amino acids. The CDR3 region has the DNA TGTGCCAGCTCACCACTACCCCGGGACCCGAGGGTGGTTTCTGTGTGGGGAGTCTTC. It codes for CASSPLPRDPRVVSVWGVF.

This rearrangement joins TRBV19 to TRBJ1-5; 7 positions agree with TRBD1. This CDR3 has 14 residues. Unmatched junction bases numbered 11, after V lost 6 bases and J lost 9 bases. Germline V CDR1 and CDR2: LNHDA, SQIVND (reference sequence). The CDR3 loop is CASRVRQGFRPQHF. For the CDR3, the DNA is TGTGCCAGTAGGGTACGACAGGGCTTTAGGCCCCAGCATTTT.

This clone was recorded once. This chain links TRBV2 with TRBJ2-7, with TRBD1 identical over 8 bases. The CDR3 covers 15 residues. The V gene end was trimmed by 6 bases and the J gene end by 0 bases; junction bases not matched to a gene: 7. Germline CDR1 and CDR2: SNHLY and FYNNEI. CDR3 DNA: TGTGCCAGCAGCAGGGGGACAGGAACCTCCTACGAGCAGTACTTC. Translated, it gives CASSRGTGTSYEQYF.

The rearrangement joins TRBV12-5 to TRBJ1-2; possible D gene TRBD1, 6 bases. The germline CDR1 and CDR2 sequences are LGHNT and FRNRAP. V was cut by 0 bases and J by 2 bases, with 19 bases left in between. The CDR3 consists of 18 residues. The CDR3 loop is CASGLVLEIGGKNYGYTF. The CDR3 DNA reads as TGTGCTAGTGGTTTGGTACTGGAAATAGGGGGGAAGAACTATGGCTACACCTTC.

The CDR3 region has the DNA TGTGCCAGCAGCGCCCGACTAGCGGGAGGGCTGCATGAGCAGTTCTTC. Translating gives CASSARLAGGLHEQFF. The chain joins TRBV21-1 to TRBJ2-1; the table names TRBD2, a call not compared with the DNA. TRBV21-1 is a pseudogene locus. This CDR3 spans 16 amino acids.